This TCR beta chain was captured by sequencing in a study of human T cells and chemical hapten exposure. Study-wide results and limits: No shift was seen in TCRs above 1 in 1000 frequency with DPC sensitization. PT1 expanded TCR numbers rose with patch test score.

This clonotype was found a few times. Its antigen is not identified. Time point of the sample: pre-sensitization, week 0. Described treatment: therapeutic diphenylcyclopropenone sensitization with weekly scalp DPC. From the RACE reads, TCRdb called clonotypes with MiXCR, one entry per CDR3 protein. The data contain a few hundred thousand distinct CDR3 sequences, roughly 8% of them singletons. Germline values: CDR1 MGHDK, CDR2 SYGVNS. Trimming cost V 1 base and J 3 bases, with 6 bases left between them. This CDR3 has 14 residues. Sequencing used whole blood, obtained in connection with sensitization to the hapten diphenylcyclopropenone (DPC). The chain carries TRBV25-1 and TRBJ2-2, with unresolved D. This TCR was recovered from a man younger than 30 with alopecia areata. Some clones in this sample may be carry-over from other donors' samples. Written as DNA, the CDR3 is TGTGCCAGCAGTGAATTAACCTACACCGGGGAGCTGTTTTTT. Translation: CASSELTYTGELFF.